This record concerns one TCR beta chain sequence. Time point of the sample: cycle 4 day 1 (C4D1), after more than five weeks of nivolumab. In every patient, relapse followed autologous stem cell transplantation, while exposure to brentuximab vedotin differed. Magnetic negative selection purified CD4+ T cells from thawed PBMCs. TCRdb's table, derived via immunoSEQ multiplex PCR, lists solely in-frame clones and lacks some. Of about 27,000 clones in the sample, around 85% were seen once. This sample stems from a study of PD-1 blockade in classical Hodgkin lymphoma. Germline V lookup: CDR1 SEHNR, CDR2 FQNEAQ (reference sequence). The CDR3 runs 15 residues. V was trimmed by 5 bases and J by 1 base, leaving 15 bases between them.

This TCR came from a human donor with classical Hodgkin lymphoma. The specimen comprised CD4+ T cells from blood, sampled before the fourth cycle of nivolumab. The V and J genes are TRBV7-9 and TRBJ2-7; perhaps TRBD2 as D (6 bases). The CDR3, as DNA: TGTGCCAGCAGCCAAGGTTCGGGGGAATCCTACGAGCAGTACTTC. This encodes CASSQGSGESYEQYF.